This T cell receptor beta chain was obtained from a study of post-analysis software for immune sequencing data. General study points: Strong co-clustering by F measure linked samples that shared a preparation batch. TRBV5-6, TRBV5-1 and TRBV20-1 were among several TRBV segments more frequent in patients than controls. Compared with controls, patients showed significantly lower normalized Chao1 diversity.

With regard to this clonotype: Its antigen is unidentified.

This CDR3 comprises 15 residues. Germline V gene data show CDR1 as LNHNV and CDR2 as YYDKDF (reference sequence). With 1 base clipped from V and 2 bases from J, the junction kept 4 bases outside the gene matches. The authors incorporated unique molecular identifiers into the TCR beta cDNA libraries. Once about 0.95 to 10 million T cells were used, hundreds of thousands of cDNA molecules resulted. Using its own MiXCR run on the PCR reads, TCRdb lists one record per CDR3 protein. The sample shows 400,000 to 500,000 distinct CDR3 sequences, approximately 37% of them seen only once. The source is a girl aged 2 to 10 with multiple sclerosis. The sequenced sample was blood. The chain carries TRBV15 and TRBJ2-7; 8 bases are shared with TRBD1. The CDR3 spells CATSRGTGGTYEQYF. DNA for the CDR3: TGTGCCACCAGCAGAGGAACAGGGGGAACCTACGAGCAGTACTTC.